These 3 T cell receptor beta chains originate from one sample sequenced in a study of Ad26.COV2.S vaccination and SARS-CoV-2 variants. Regarding treatment: some 20 received Ad26.COV2.S at low or high dose, single or two shots; a few received placebo; per-sample allocation not given. Repertoires come from day 63 after the first vaccine or placebo injection. TCRdb keeps only in-frame clones here, not all; method: immunoSEQ multiplex PCR. The sample has 380,000 or so clones; approximately 83% are singletons. The sample here was peripheral blood, taken in a trial of Ad26.COV2.S vaccine versus placebo. Receptors originate from a person between 18 and 65 years old who received the Ad26.COV2.S COVID-19 vaccine or a placebo.

The chain joins TRBV4-1 to TRBJ2-5; 7 positions agree with TRBD1. The CDR3 loop spans 15 amino acids. Trimming removed 0 bases from V and 3 bases from J; junction bases left unmatched: 4. CDR1 and CDR2 (germline): MGHRA, YSYEKL. In DNA form, the CDR3 reads TGCGCCAGCAGCCAAGACCGGGACAGAAAAGAGACCCAGTACTTC. It yields the protein CASSQDRDRKETQYF.

The V and J genes are TRBV30 and TRBJ1-5; D is ambiguous. The germline V gene encodes CDR1 GTSNPN and CDR2 SVGIG (reference sequence). The CDR3 is 15 residues long. Trimming left V 2 bases short and J 3 bases short, with 14 bases between. The CDR3 here is CAWSPPGLYNQPQHF. As DNA, the CDR3 is TGTGCCTGGAGTCCCCCCGGACTCTACAATCAGCCCCAGCATTTT.

The chain uses TRBV3-1 (or the pseudogene TRBV3-2) and TRBJ1-1; maybe TRBD1 (6 bases). The V end lost 4 bases, the J end lost 1 base, and 13 bases lay between the germline ends. The CDR3 has 15 residues. Germline V gives CDR1 LGHDT, CDR2 YNNKEL (reference sequence). CDR3 nucleotide sequence: TGTGCCAGCAGCCGCCTTGGGGGCGGGAACACTGAAGCTTTCTTT. This encodes CASSRLGGGNTEAFF.